The 5 T cell receptor beta chains listed next were all sequenced from one sample in a study of blood T cell repertoires in COVID-19 (dated by TCRdb to the early 2020s). Library preparation employed the immunoSEQ multiplex PCR assay. TCRdb limited this immuneACCESS table to in-frame rearrangements with V and J called. A share of clones is missing; checked studies link under half to unresolved V genes, and the rest is unexplained. Across this sample there are about 200,000 clones, with around 86% seen only once. Of the sample, around 3.1% is held by the ten largest clones. The specimen sequenced was peripheral blood. These receptors all stem from a man in his fifties or sixties with acute or convalescent COVID-19.

The chain is built from TRBV2 and TRBJ1-2; 8 bases align to TRBD1. The CDR3 sequence is 15 residues long. Germline lookup yields CDR1 SNHLY and CDR2 FYNNEI. V trimming: 6 bases; J trimming: 4 bases; junction bases outside the gene matches: 10. In nucleotides, the CDR3 is TGTGCCAGCAGAGGAACCGGGACAGGTCGCTATGGCTACACCTTC. This translates into CASRGTGTGRYGYTF.

The CDR3 reads CASSELTGHNSPLHF. The CDR3 nucleotides read TGTGCCAGCAGTGAATTGACAGGGCATAATTCACCCCTCCACTTT. The chain links TRBV27 to TRBJ1-6, with 7 bases fitting TRBD1. CDR1 MNHEY and CDR2 SMNVEV come from the germline V gene (reference sequence). V was clipped by 5 bases and J by 5 bases; unmatched bases: 6. This CDR3 has 15 amino acids.

V and J are TRBV5-1 and TRBJ1-4; 8 bases fit TRBD1. V dropped 4 bases and J dropped 7; count of bases not matched to a gene: 12. This CDR3 spans 16 amino acids. Germline-derived CDR1 and CDR2 are SGHRS and YFSETQ. CDR3 loop: CASSPGRQGPSEKLFF. The CDR3 DNA sequence: TGCGCCAGCAGCCCCGGAAGACAGGGGCCCAGTGAAAAACTGTTTTTT. Looking up the rest from reference TRBV5-1 and TRBJ1-4 gives the full variable domain: KAGVTQTPRYLIKTRGQQVTLSCSPISGHRSVSWYQQTPGQGLQFLFEYFSETQRNKGNFPGRFSGRQFSNSRSEMNVSTLELGDSALYLCASSPGRQGPSEKLFFGSGTQLSVL.

V gene TRBV5-4 combines with J gene TRBJ2-1, with 10 bases matching TRBD2. The CDR3 spans 17 residues. Germline CDR1 SGHNT, CDR2 YYREEE (reference sequence). J was trimmed by 10 bases and V by 0 bases; bases with no gene match: 13. In nucleotides, the CDR3 is TGTGCCAGCAGCTTGGTCCAGCTAGCGGGGGACCTCGGGGAGCAGTTCTTC. It encodes CASSLVQLAGDLGEQFF.

The DNA of the CDR3 is TGTGCCAGCAGCTCCTGGGCCACCTTGGGTGAGCAGTTCTTC. This encodes CASSSWATLGEQFF. The chain couples TRBV9 to TRBJ2-1, with D unclear. The germline CDR1 and CDR2 sequences are SGDLS and YYNGEE. The CDR3 extends over 14 amino acids. V was cut by 4 bases and J by 9 bases, with 17 bases left in between.